One and the same sample provided the 11 T cell receptor beta chains below, sequenced in a study of CD8+CD57+ T cells in acquired aplastic anemia. The TCR beta profiling, which covered VDJ combination and CDR3 sequence, was carried out using genomic DNA as the template. MiXCR, run by TCRdb on the reads, gives a single entry per CDR3 protein. The sample lists about 150,000 distinct CDR3 sequences, roughly 49% seen once, with less than 15% in the top ten. By flow cytometry, patients selected for sequencing had shown an expansion of CD8+CD57+ cells. The sample consisted of sorted CD4+, CD8+, or CD8+CD57+ T cells (not recorded which) from PBMCs. Source of these receptors: a human donor with aplastic anemia.

This chain uses TRBV12-3 or TRBV12-4 with TRBJ2-7; 7 bases match TRBD1. J was trimmed by 4 bases and V by 8 bases; bases with no gene match: 11. The CDR3 has 14 amino acids. The CDR3 sequence: CASSWTGVLYEQYF. In DNA, the CDR3 is TGTGCCAGCTCCTGGACAGGAGTATTATACGAGCAGTACTTC.

Here the CDR3 DNA reads TGTGCCAGCAGTGACCCTATGGGGGACAGTCGAGATACGCAGTATTTT. Its protein is CASSDPMGDSRDTQYF. The V gene is TRBV6-4, the J gene TRBJ2-3; 7 bases align to TRBD1. The germline gives CDR1 MRHNA, CDR2 SNTAGT. Trimming took 2 bases from V and 5 from J; bases not matched to a gene: 10. This CDR3 has 16 amino acids.

This clonotype came up a few times. V gene TRBV29-1 combines with J gene TRBJ2-7, with 11 bases lining up with TRBD2. The CDR3 extends over 12 amino acids. The ends lost 7 bases at V and 3 bases at J; junction bases unmatched: 2. The germline gives CDR1 SQVTM, CDR2 ANQGSEA. CDR3 nucleotides: TGCAGCGCCACTAGCGGGAGCTACGAGCAGTACTTC. Its protein is CSATSGSYEQYF.

This clonotype was detected only a few times. The J gene is TRBJ2-2, the V gene TRBV24-1; D gene ambiguous. Trimming took 7 bases from V and 2 from J, leaving 4 bases between them. The CDR3 loop spans 12 amino acids. The germline V gene encodes CDR1 KGHDR and CDR2 SFDVKD. In DNA, the CDR3 is TGTGCCACCAGGACAAACACCGGGGAGCTGTTTTTT. Its protein product is CATRTNTGELFF.

This clonotype was recorded only once. This chain joins TRBV20-1 and TRBJ1-2; 7 bases are shared with TRBD1. The trim removed 0 bases at V and 8 bases at J, leaving 9 bases unmatched. The CDR3 is made up of 14 amino acids. Germline V gene lookup returns CDR1 DFQATT and CDR2 SNEGSKA (reference sequence). This CDR3 is CSARDPETGRGYTF. The CDR3, as DNA: TGCAGTGCTAGAGATCCGGAGACAGGGAGAGGCTACACCTTC.

Comments on this clonotype: Given a much more abundant clone one base away, this may be a read error. The chain carries TRBV4-1 and TRBJ2-5; 7 nucleotides agree with TRBD2. CDR1 is MGHRA, CDR2 YSYEKL, per germline. This CDR3 comprises 12 residues. CDR3 in amino acids: CASGRGTKPEFF. CDR3 in DNA: TGCGCCAGCGGCCGCGGGACTAAACCGGAGTTCTTC.

This chain links TRBV15 with TRBJ1-1; D not certain. The CDR3 sequence is 11 residues long. Germline CDR1 is LNHNV and CDR2 is YYDKDF (reference sequence). Between the trimmed V and J ends, which lost 7 bases and 1 base, there was a span of 4 bases. The CDR3, as DNA: TGTGCCACCACTCAGAACACTGAAGCTTTCTTT. Residues: CATTQNTEAFF.

J is TRBJ2-3 and V is TRBV20-1; D is undetermined. Germline assignment: CDR1 DFQATT and CDR2 SNEGSKA (reference sequence). The CDR3 length is 13 residues. Deletions cut 6 bases from V and 1 base from J, with 11 bases between. CDR3 DNA sequence: TGCAGTGCCCTATCGACGCGCACAGATACGCAGTATTTT. Protein: CSALSTRTDTQYF.

The chain carries TRBV2 and TRBJ2-1; 9 bases line up with TRBD2. The CDR3 has 12 residues. Germline V gives CDR1 SNHLY, CDR2 FYNNEI. Germline trimming cut 9 bases from V and 9 bases from J; bases unmatched to any gene: 6. CDR3 in DNA: TGTGCCAGTGAGGGGACTAGCAGTGAGCAGTTCTTC. This encodes CASEGTSSEQFF. Together with reference TRBV2 and TRBJ2-1, the CDR3 gives the full variable domain: EPEVTQTPSHQVTQMGQEVILRCVPISNHLYFYWYRQILGQKVEFLVSFYNNEISEKSEIFDDQFSVERPDGSNFTLKIRSTKLEDSAMYFCASEGTSSEQFFGPGTRLTVL.

Turning to this clonotype: A much larger clone differs by one base, so this may be a read error. The chain is built from TRBV14 and TRBJ2-1; D is possibly TRBD1 or TRBD2 (5 bases each). The CDR3 consists of 15 residues. Germline V gene lookup returns CDR1 SGHDN and CDR2 FVKESK. The CDR3 coding sequence is TGTACCAGCAGCCAAGGTGAGGGGATTTACAATGAGCAGTTCTTC. It is translated as CTSSQGEGIYNEQFF.

The rearrangement joins TRBV7-6 to TRBJ1-1; tentative D call: TRBD1 (6 bases). Germline loops: CDR1 SGHVS, CDR2 FNYEAQ. V was trimmed by 1 base and J by 4 bases, leaving 13 bases between them. This CDR3 region has 15 residues. The CDR3 nucleotides are TGTGCCAGCAGCTTAGAACAGGGCCTCGTCACTGAAGCTTTCTTT. This sequence encodes CASSLEQGLVTEAFF.